These 11 T cell receptor beta chains were sequenced from one sample in a study of T cell responses to AZD1222 COVID-19 vaccine. Assay used: immunoSEQ multiplex PCR; TCRdb lists only in-frame clones, some missing. The data show approximately 150,000 clones, with approximately 88% seen just once and around 2.1% held by the top ten. The material sequenced was peripheral blood, taken on day 0 of AZD1222 vaccination. These receptors all stem from an adult in good health.

This chain connects TRBV7-2 to TRBJ2-6, with a possible D match to TRBD1 (6 bases). CDR3 length: 14 amino acids. V gave up 1 base and J gave up 8 bases, with 9 bases separating them. CDR1 is SGHTA, CDR2 FQGNSA, per germline. This chain's CDR3 is CASSLGQATNVLTF. CDR3 nucleotides: TGTGCCAGCAGCTTAGGACAGGCTACCAACGTCCTGACTTTC.

This sequence joins TRBV28 and TRBJ2-4; 8 bases align to TRBD1. Germline CDR1 is MDHEN and CDR2 is SYDVKM. Unmatched junction bases numbered 15, after V lost 6 bases and J lost 8 bases. This CDR3 is built from 16 residues. CDR3 in DNA: TGTGCCAGCAGGCCCTCGAAGACAGGGGAGAGGGACATTCAGTACTTC. Its protein product is CASRPSKTGERDIQYF.

This chain links TRBV5-1 with TRBJ1-4; possibly TRBD1 for D (5 bases). The CDR3 loop spans 18 amino acids. V gave up 0 bases and J gave up 8 bases, with 23 bases separating them. Germline V gives CDR1 SGHRS, CDR2 YFSETQ. CDR3 nucleotides: TGCGCCAGCAGCTTGGGGGCCCTAGGGAGGGGAAGAGGCGAAAAACTGTTTTTT. Translation gives CASSLGALGRGRGEKLFF.

The V call is TRBV9, the J call TRBJ1-3, with TRBD1 identical over 9 bases. CDR3 length: 18 amino acids. In germline, CDR1 is SGDLS, CDR2 YYNGEE. J lost 3 bases, V lost 2 bases, and 12 bases had no gene match. CDR3 nucleotides: TGTGCCAGCAGCGTTGGACAGGGGACACCCAACGGTGGAAACACCATATATTTT. Translated: CASSVGQGTPNGGNTIYF.

The rearrangement uses TRBV19 and TRBJ1-1, with a possible D match to TRBD1 (6 bases). CDR3 length equals 13 residues. Trimming shortened V by 5 bases and J by 4 bases, and 11 bases separated the two germline ends. Germline CDR1 is LNHDA and CDR2 is SQIVND (reference sequence). CDR3 coding DNA: TGTGCCAGTAGTCAATACAGGGCCACTGAAGCTTTCTTT. Amino acid sequence: CASSQYRATEAFF.

This chain joins TRBV12-3 or TRBV12-4 and TRBJ2-1, with TRBD2 matching 8 bases. V dropped 10 bases and J dropped 7; count of bases not matched to a gene: 9. CDR3 length: 13 amino acids. The CDR3 region is CAISTGGLNEQFF. The DNA of the CDR3 is TGTGCCATTTCCACGGGAGGGCTGAATGAGCAGTTCTTC.

The rearrangement uses TRBV2 and TRBJ1-4; D unresolved. Per the germline V gene, CDR1 is SNHLY and CDR2 is FYNNEI. This CDR3 comprises 14 residues. Trimming stripped 2 bases from V and 0 bases from J, with 4 bases between. CDR3 in amino acids: CASSEPATNEKLFF. The CDR3 DNA is TGTGCCAGCAGTGAACCGGCAACTAATGAAAAACTGTTTTTT.

The chain links TRBV28 to TRBJ1-1, with D perhaps TRBD1 (6 bases). The CDR3 extends over 16 amino acids. The germline V and J ends were trimmed by 3 bases and 0 bases, with 14 bases remaining between them. Germline V CDR1 and CDR2: MDHEN, SYDVKM. CDR3 DNA: TGTGCCAGCAGTTTCGGGAGTGACAGGATGAACACTGAAGCTTTCTTT. The encoded protein is CASSFGSDRMNTEAFF.

Only one count was recorded for this clone. The rearrangement joins TRBV28 to TRBJ2-3, with D maybe TRBD1 (5 bases). Germline lookup yields CDR1 MDHEN and CDR2 SYDVKM. V lost 4 bases to trimming and J lost 4 bases, with 15 bases between them. The CDR3 contains 15 residues. In DNA form, the CDR3 reads TGTGCCAGCAGTTCCCCGGCAGGGTGGGCAGATACGCAGTATTTT. Amino acids: CASSSPAGWADTQYF.

This chain connects TRBV19 to TRBJ2-1; 11 positions match TRBD2. Germline CDR1 LNHDA, CDR2 SQIVND (reference sequence). The V gene end was trimmed by 5 bases and the J gene end by 7 bases; junction bases not matched to a gene: 1. The CDR3 spans 13 residues. CDR3 nucleotide sequence: TGTGCCAGTAGTTCTAGCGGGAGGAATGAGCAGTTCTTC. This encodes CASSSSGRNEQFF. The variable domain in full, completed from reference TRBV19 and TRBJ2-1, reads DGGITQSPKYLFRKEGQNVTLSCEQNLNHDAMYWYRQDPGQGLRLIYYSQIVNDFQKGDIAEGYSVSREKKESFPLTVTSAQKNPTAFYLCASSSSGRNEQFFGPGTRLTVL.

This clone has only a few counts. J is TRBJ1-5 and V is TRBV6-2 or TRBV6-3; D is undetermined. Germline V gene lookup returns CDR1 MNHEY and CDR2 SVGEGT. The CDR3 runs 14 residues. Trimming left V 3 bases short and J 6 bases short, with 12 bases between. The CDR3 reads CASSYRPQGQPQHF. The CDR3 region has the DNA TGTGCCAGCAGTTATCGACCCCAAGGTCAGCCCCAGCATTTT.